This T cell receptor beta chain derives from a study of blood T cell repertoires in COVID-19. Study context: COVID-19 samples from acute and convalescent phases originated in the United States, Italy and Spain.

The method was immunoSEQ multiplex PCR; TCRdb's version includes in-frame clones alone and lacks a portion of them. The sample carries about 480,000 clones, over 75% recorded once. Two negative PCRs, clearance, or symptom resolution had been documented for recovered Cohort 3 donors. This CDR3 is 16 amino acids long. Germline V gene sequence: CDR1 KGHDR, CDR2 SFDVKD. V lost 0 bases and J 7 bases, leaving 15 bases between the germline ends. Input material: PBMCs or T cells enriched from blood (not recorded which). This clonotype was sampled from a woman aged 40 to 50 who had recovered from COVID-19. The V gene is TRBV24-1, the J gene TRBJ1-5; D remains ambiguous. The CDR3: CATSDLLRPTRQPQHF. CDR3 coding DNA: TGTGCCACCAGTGATTTGCTCCGTCCCACTCGGCAGCCCCAGCATTTT.